This TCR beta chain is drawn from a study of early T cells in non-severe SARS-CoV-2 infection. Background on the study: The sequenced material was bulk RNA from unsorted whole blood, and its chains were unpaired.

Individual cDNA molecules each received unique molecular identifiers attached to them. TCRdb re-called the 5' RACE reads through MiXCR, storing one row per CDR3 protein. The sample has fewer than 110,000 distinct CDR3 sequences; around 10% are singletons. This clonotype came up many times. Its antigen is as yet unknown. Findings of the study overall: VDJdb matching skewed toward anti-spike CD8 responses, missing private and CD4 specificities.

The receptor's source is an adult who was a healthcare worker with PCR-confirmed SARS-CoV-2 infection or an uninfected control (not recorded which). Sequences were obtained from whole blood.

CDR3 in DNA: TGTGCCAGCAGCCTCGGGCCGACCCCCGGGGAGCTGTTTTTT. As protein: CASSLGPTPGELFF. This chain links TRBV7-2 with TRBJ2-2; no clear D. The ends were cut back, 5 bases at V and 6 bases at J, with 13 bases in the middle. CDR3 size: 14 residues. Germline CDR1 SGHTA, CDR2 FQGNSA.